The 20 T cell receptor beta chains given below trace back to one sample, sequenced in a study of blood T cells in healthy people across ages. PCR was performed a second time for about 7 to 12 cycles using a sample-barcoded 5' primer and a J-beta primer mix. TCRdb recomputed calls from the 5' RACE reads with MiXCR, one row per CDR3 protein. The sample carries roughly 800,000 distinct CDR3 sequences, roughly 24% recorded once. This same sample was also taken into another study, of T cells of mothers and their children.

Material for sequencing was blood. The receptors here all came from a boy aged 5-17 years in good health.

This clonotype was seen more than once but under ten times. This chain connects TRBV20-1 to TRBJ2-1; 7 nucleotides agree with TRBD1. Trimming removed 4 bases from V and 3 bases from J; junction bases left unmatched: 3. Germline V lookup: CDR1 DFQATT, CDR2 SNEGSKA (reference sequence). The CDR3 has 13 residues. The CDR3 DNA sequence: TGCAGTGCTACTCGGGACAGCTACAATGAGCAGTTCTTC. It specifies CSATRDSYNEQFF.

There are a few counts of this clonotype. The chain employs TRBV12-3 or TRBV12-4 and TRBJ2-4; possible D gene TRBD2, 5 bases. The V end was cut by 2 bases, the J end by 3 bases, with 11 bases between. This CDR3 contains 15 residues. The CDR3 DNA is TGTGCCAGCAGTTTACCAGCGGAAGGCAAAAACATTCAGTACTTC. The encoded protein is CASSLPAEGKNIQYF.

The V and J genes are TRBV20-1 and TRBJ2-7; the D gene is possibly TRBD1 (5 bases). In germline, CDR1 is DFQATT, CDR2 SNEGSKA (reference sequence). This CDR3 has 13 residues. Trimming took 2 bases from V and 0 from J, leaving 8 bases between them. The CDR3 DNA is TGCAGTGCTAGACCCGACAGCTCCTACGAGCAGTACTTC. It translates to CSARPDSSYEQYF.

This clonotype has a count of ten or more. The V and J genes are TRBV12-3 or TRBV12-4 and TRBJ2-5; D assignment may be TRBD1 or TRBD2 (6 bases each). The CDR3 totals 13 residues. V lost 5 bases to trimming and J lost 5 bases, with 12 bases between them. The DNA of the CDR3 is TGTGCCAGCAGTGTAGGGGGGCCCGAGACCCAGTACTTC. It codes for CASSVGGPETQYF.

This chain joins TRBV27 and TRBJ2-4; tentative D call: TRBD1 (5 bases). The germline V gene has CDR1 MNHEY and CDR2 SMNVEV (reference sequence). V was trimmed by 4 bases and J by 0 bases, leaving 13 bases between them. This CDR3 is built from 16 residues. CDR3 loop: CASSSFSGKAKNIQYF. The CDR3 nucleotides are TGTGCCAGCAGTTCCTTCTCAGGGAAAGCCAAAAACATTCAGTACTTC.

This clonotype was seen more than once but under ten times. The chain links TRBV20-1 to TRBJ1-4, with 9 bases matching TRBD1. The V gene end was trimmed by 2 bases and the J gene end by 7 bases; junction bases not matched to a gene: 17. This CDR3 comprises 18 residues. Per germline, CDR1 DFQATT and CDR2 SNEGSKA (reference sequence). CDR3 region: CSARILRDRERFGEKLFF. Written as DNA, the CDR3 is TGCAGTGCTAGAATCCTCCGGGACAGGGAGAGATTTGGTGAAAAACTGTTTTTT.

This clonotype was seen only a few times. The chain joins TRBV20-1 to TRBJ2-5, with D possibly TRBD1 on 6 matching bases. With 6 bases removed from V and 2 bases from J, the gap between germline ends came to 19 bases. The CDR3 spans 15 residues. Germline values: CDR1 DFQATT, CDR2 SNEGSKA (reference sequence). CDR3 DNA: TGCAGTGCCCGAGACTACAGGGACCCGCAAGAGACCCAGTACTTC. Amino acids: CSARDYRDPQETQYF.

The CDR3 region has the DNA TGTGCCAGCAGCTCCGACAGGGAGGACGGGGAGCTGTTTTTT. It translates to CASSSDREDGELFF. This chain links TRBV21-1 with TRBJ2-2; the table's D call of TRBD1 was not tested on the DNA. TRBV21-1 is recorded as a pseudogene. There are 14 residues in the CDR3.

The rearrangement uses TRBV27 and TRBJ2-3, with D perhaps matching TRBD1 (5 bases). This CDR3 is built from 13 residues. V lost 4 bases, J lost 5 bases, and 10 bases lay in between. The V gene's germline CDR1 is MNHEY and CDR2 SMNVEV (reference sequence). The CDR3 region is CASSWRRGDTQYF. The CDR3 coding sequence is TGTGCCAGCAGTTGGAGAAGGGGAGATACGCAGTATTTT.

The chain links TRBV5-1 to TRBJ2-3, with 7 bases fitting TRBD1. V gave up 4 bases and J gave up 5 bases; unmatched junction bases: 13. Germline CDR1 SGHRS, CDR2 YFSETQ. This CDR3 has 16 residues. CDR3 protein: CASSEGTARVRDTQYF. DNA for the CDR3: TGCGCCAGCAGCGAAGGGACAGCCCGGGTGAGAGATACGCAGTATTTT.

The chain combines TRBV7-9 with TRBJ2-3; D gene uncertain. The V gene lost 5 bases and the J gene lost 4 bases, with 7 bases spanning the gap. The CDR3 is made up of 12 amino acids. CDR1 is SEHNR and CDR2 is FQNEAQ in the germline V gene (reference sequence). CDR3 amino acids: CASSRPPDTQYF. CDR3 DNA sequence: TGTGCCAGCAGCAGGCCCCCAGATACGCAGTATTTT.

This clonotype has a handful of counts. The chain links TRBV5-4 to TRBJ1-2; D is possibly TRBD1 (5 bases). The CDR3 runs to 12 residues. V was clipped by 9 bases and J by 0 bases, with 9 bases between them. Germline V CDR1 and CDR2: SGHNT, YYREEE (reference sequence). CDR3 in amino acids: CATTRANYGYTF. CDR3 coding DNA: TGTGCCACTACCAGGGCTAACTATGGCTACACCTTC.

The rearrangement uses TRBV7-3 and TRBJ2-3, with D perhaps TRBD1 (5 bases). The CDR3 sequence is 16 residues long. The V end was cut by 0 bases, the J end by 1 base, with 11 bases between. Germline V gene sequence: CDR1 SGHTA, CDR2 FQGTGA. The chain's CDR3 is CASSLTGQGGTDTQYF. Written as DNA, the CDR3 is TGTGCCAGCAGCTTAACGGGTCAGGGCGGCACAGATACGCAGTATTTT.

The sample holds a few counts of this clonotype. CDR3 region: CASSLVWGDYNEQFF. CDR3 nucleotide sequence: TGCGCCAGCAGCTTGGTTTGGGGGGACTACAATGAGCAGTTCTTC. The V and J genes are TRBV5-1 and TRBJ2-1, with a possible D match to TRBD2 (6 bases). The CDR3 has 15 amino acids. V shed 0 bases and J shed 3 bases, with 10 bases lying between them. Germline CDR1 SGHRS, CDR2 YFSETQ.

This clonotype was seen repeatedly, ten times or more. The chain combines TRBV28 with TRBJ2-5, with TRBD1 matching over 9 bases. Trimming removed 3 bases from V and 3 bases from J; junction bases left unmatched: 8. The germline gives CDR1 MDHEN, CDR2 SYDVKM. This CDR3 spans 16 amino acids. The CDR3 DNA sequence: TGTGCCAGCAGTTTTCGGGGACAGGGAAAGGAAGAGACCCAGTACTTC. It codes for CASSFRGQGKEETQYF. Full variable domain (outside the CDR3, taken from reference TRBV28 and TRBJ2-5): DVKVTQSSRYLVKRTGEKVFLECVQDMDHENMFWYRQDPGLGLRLIYFSYDVKMKEKGDIPEGYSVSREKKERFSLILESASTNQTSMYLCASSFRGQGKEETQYFGPGTRLLVL.

The chain recombines TRBV12-3 or TRBV12-4 with TRBJ2-1, with D maybe TRBD2 (6 bases). This CDR3 contains 12 residues. CDR3 in amino acids: CATAGTYNEQFF. Here the CDR3 DNA reads TGTGCTACAGCGGGCACCTACAATGAGCAGTTCTTC.

This clonotype was observed at least ten times. This chain uses TRBV7-3 with TRBJ1-2; D uncertain. CDR3 size: 14 residues. Germline values: CDR1 SGHTA, CDR2 FQGTGA. Between the trimmed V and J ends, which lost 6 bases and 2 bases, there was a span of 13 bases. The CDR3 bases are TGTGCCAGCAGTCTCCCGGGCCTCAACTATGGCTACACCTTC. It encodes CASSLPGLNYGYTF.

Of note for this clonotype: One junction end disagrees with the germline gene, perhaps due to a read error. The chain carries TRBV18 and TRBJ2-3, with D perhaps TRBD2 (5 bases). CDR3 length: 15 amino acids. Germline CDR1 is KGHSH and CDR2 is LQKENI. The CDR3, as DNA: TGTGCCAGTTCACCAGCGGCTCCGAGCACAGATACGCAGTATTTT. Amino acids: CASSPAAPSTDTQYF.

There are a few counts of this clonotype. The chain carries TRBV29-1 and TRBJ2-5; 8 bases are a match to TRBD1. The CDR3 consists of 15 residues. V shed 7 bases, J shed 2 bases, and the junction held 12 bases outside the gene matches. Germline CDR1 reads SQVTM; CDR2 reads ANQGSEA. The CDR3 is CSAFQGARPQETQYF. Written as DNA, the CDR3 is TGCAGCGCCTTCCAGGGGGCTCGGCCTCAAGAGACCCAGTACTTC.

DNA of the CDR3: TGTGCCAGCAGTTTATTCACAGGGGGCTCCTACGAGCAGTACTTC. Translation: CASSLFTGGSYEQYF. The gene calls are TRBV12-3 or TRBV12-4 and TRBJ2-7, with 8 bases lining up with TRBD1. V was pared by 2 bases and J by 0 bases, with 3 bases of the junction left unmatched. CDR3 length: 15 amino acids.